This TCR beta chain was captured in a study of CD8+ T cells in alopecia areata. About the research overall: Severity scoring for treated patients was based on the percentage of affected scalp area.

RNA was extracted and reverse transcribed into cDNA as the sequencing template. Produced via immunoSEQ multiplex PCR; TCRdb's table is partial and in-frame only. Of 160,000 or so clones in the sample, approximately 52% were seen once. This CDR3 is built from 15 residues. Looked up from germline, CDR1 is SGHRS and CDR2 is YFSETQ. V lost 1 base to trimming and J lost 0 bases, with 10 bases between them. The sample's treatment: oral pan-JAK inhibitor, 5-10 mg twice daily. Regarding the study as a whole: Many expanded lesional clones persisted in scalp and blood during tofacitinib.

As for this clone: Its antigen is still unknown.

This sequence originates from a human donor with alopecia areata. Material: CD4+ T cells sorted from blood, obtained between weeks 55 and 70, from a patient treated with tofacitinib. The V gene is TRBV5-1, the J gene TRBJ1-1, with no clear D. The DNA for the CDR3 is TGCGCCAGCAGCTTGTTGGAACTGTTGAACACTGAAGCTTTCTTT. It translates to CASSLLELLNTEAFF.